A single sample gave rise to the 21 T cell receptor beta chains below, sequenced in a study of blood T cell repertoires in COVID-19. Sequencing used immunoSEQ multiplex PCR; TCRdb keeps in-frame clones, though not all of them. The table lists a few hundred thousand clones, approximately 90% of them singletons. The source material was peripheral blood. All receptors derive from a woman between 50 and 59 years old with active or convalescent COVID-19.

The CDR3: CASSVWGTGPYNEQFF. The CDR3 coding sequence is TGTGCCAGCAGCGTTTGGGGGACAGGGCCTTACAATGAGCAGTTCTTC. This chain joins TRBV9 and TRBJ2-1; 9 nucleotides match TRBD1. The CDR3 loop spans 16 amino acids. CDR1 and CDR2 from the germline V gene are SGDLS and YYNGEE. Unmatched junction bases numbered 7, after V lost 2 bases and J lost 4 bases.

This chain uses TRBV6-5 with TRBJ1-3; 8 nucleotides line up with TRBD1. V trimming: 6 bases; J trimming: 0 bases; junction bases outside the gene matches: 4. Germline CDR1 MNHEY, CDR2 SVGAGI. CDR3 length equals 15 residues. The CDR3 DNA follows: TGTGCCAGCAGAGCCACAGGGGGCTCTGGAAACACCATATATTTT. This sequence encodes CASRATGGSGNTIYF.

This sequence joins TRBV18 and TRBJ2-6, with TRBD1 matching over 8 bases. Trimming removed 5 bases from V and 0 bases from J; junction bases left unmatched: 9. This CDR3 contains 18 residues. Germline CDR1 and CDR2: KGHSH and LQKENI. CDR3 sequence (DNA): TGTGCCAGCTCATTTCCGGGACAGGCGACCTCTGGGGCCAACGTCCTGACTTTC. It codes for CASSFPGQATSGANVLTF.

The chain carries TRBV6-5 and TRBJ1-5; TRBD1 agrees at 10 bases. In germline, CDR1 is MNHEY, CDR2 SVGAGI. The CDR3 has 15 amino acids. V shed 4 bases and J 5 bases; nucleotides not matched to a gene: 5. In DNA form, the CDR3 reads TGTGCCAGCAGTTCAGACAGGGGGCTCTATCAGCCCCAGCATTTT. This encodes CASSSDRGLYQPQHF.

The chain carries TRBV7-8 and TRBJ1-5; 12 bases match TRBD1. The V and J ends lost 6 bases and 6 bases, in that order; junction bases with no gene match: 6. The CDR3 loop spans 15 amino acids. Germline V CDR1 and CDR2: SGHVS, FQNEAQ. The CDR3 bases are TGTGCCAGCAGGCCCGGGACAGGGGGCTTTCAGCCCCAGCATTTT. This gives the protein CASRPGTGGFQPQHF.

The chain recombines TRBV27 with TRBJ1-6; D might be TRBD1 (6 bases). V lost 8 bases and J 10 bases, leaving 15 bases between the germline ends. This CDR3 is built from 13 residues. The germline gives CDR1 MNHEY, CDR2 SMNVEV (reference sequence). The CDR3 DNA sequence: TGTGCCAGCGCGGGGGCCCGGGGATCACCCCTCCACTTT. This translates into CASAGARGSPLHF.

The rearrangement uses TRBV14 and TRBJ1-2, with TRBD1 identical over 11 bases. This CDR3 spans 18 amino acids. Unmatched junction bases numbered 14, after V lost 3 bases and J lost 5 bases. The V gene's germline CDR1 is SGHDN and CDR2 FVKESK. CDR3 loop: CASSHRPGQGVSGYGYTF. The DNA for the CDR3 is TGTGCCAGCAGCCATAGACCGGGACAGGGGGTCTCTGGGTATGGCTACACCTTC.

J is TRBJ1-5 and V is TRBV2; unclear D gene. From germline, CDR1 is SNHLY and CDR2 FYNNEI. V was shortened by 2 bases and J by 4 bases, with 12 bases between the two germline ends. CDR3 length: 15 amino acids. The DNA for the CDR3 is TGTGCCAGCAGTGAATGGCAGGCGGGGAATCAGCCCCAGCATTTT. This gives the protein CASSEWQAGNQPQHF.

The chain carries TRBV3-1 (or the pseudogene TRBV3-2) and TRBJ2-3; perhaps TRBD2 as D (6 bases). The germline V gene has CDR1 LGHDT and CDR2 YNNKEL (reference sequence). This CDR3 has 14 residues. Between the trimmed V and J ends, which lost 1 base and 5 bases, there was a span of 10 bases. CDR3 in amino acids: CASSQVGGKDTQYF. CDR3 in DNA: TGTGCCAGCAGCCAAGTTGGCGGGAAAGATACGCAGTATTTT.

The rearrangement uses TRBV28 and TRBJ1-1; D call uncertain. Per the germline V gene, CDR1 is MDHEN and CDR2 is SYDVKM. The CDR3 totals 15 residues. V lost 1 base, J lost 0 bases, and 9 bases lay in between. CDR3 DNA: TGTGCCAGCAGTTTATCCCCGGGGATGAACACTGAAGCTTTCTTT. Amino acid sequence: CASSLSPGMNTEAFF.

V gene TRBV6-5 combines with J gene TRBJ2-5, with D perhaps TRBD1 (5 bases). Trimming removed 6 bases at V and 5 bases at J, with 13 bases between. This CDR3 is 13 amino acids long. Per the germline V gene, CDR1 is MNHEY and CDR2 is SVGAGI. CDR3 sequence: CASSLTGRETQYF. DNA of the CDR3: TGTGCCAGCAGCTTAACAGGCCGCGAGACCCAGTACTTC.

The V gene is TRBV29-1, the J gene TRBJ1-2, with D maybe TRBD1 (6 bases). With 2 bases removed from V and 2 bases from J, the gap between germline ends came to 12 bases. The CDR3 length is 14 residues. Germline CDR1 reads SQVTM; CDR2 reads ANQGSEA. The chain's CDR3 is CSVEKGVGNYGYTF. As DNA, the CDR3 is TGCAGCGTTGAAAAGGGGGTGGGGAACTATGGCTACACCTTC.

The chain combines TRBV6-6 with TRBJ2-3; 7 bases are a match to TRBD2. Germline CDR1 reads MNHNY; CDR2 reads SVGAGI (reference sequence). The CDR3 has 16 residues. V lost 5 bases to trimming and J lost 2 bases; unmatched junction nucleotides: 10. The CDR3 sequence: CASSPQAGRSTDTQYF. CDR3 sequence (DNA): TGTGCCAGCAGTCCCCAAGCGGGACGGTCCACAGATACGCAGTATTTT.

CDR3 sequence reads: CASSHAGIRDTQYF. The CDR3 DNA reads TGTGCCAGCAGCCACGCCGGGATAAGGGATACGCAGTATTTT. This chain uses TRBV3-1 (or the pseudogene TRBV3-2) with TRBJ2-3, with D perhaps matching TRBD2 (5 bases). Germline lookup yields CDR1 LGHDT and CDR2 YNNKEL (reference sequence). The CDR3 contains 14 residues. With 3 bases removed from V and 6 bases from J, the gap between germline ends came to 13 bases.

The chain links TRBV6-2 or TRBV6-3 to TRBJ2-3; maybe TRBD2 (6 bases). Trimming removed 3 bases from V and 4 bases from J, with 11 bases in between. The CDR3 has 14 amino acids. Germline V gene lookup returns CDR1 MNHEY and CDR2 SVGEGT. This CDR3 reads CASSYREIADTQYF. Written as DNA, the CDR3 is TGTGCCAGCAGTTATCGGGAGATCGCAGATACGCAGTATTTT.

This clone is a singleton in its sample. V is TRBV29-1 and J is TRBJ1-3, with a tentative D call TRBD1 (5 bases). Germline assignment: CDR1 SQVTM and CDR2 ANQGSEA. With 5 bases removed from V and 4 bases from J, the gap between germline ends came to 12 bases. The CDR3 is made up of 13 amino acids. CDR3 residues: CSVLDTTGNTIYF. The CDR3 nucleotides are TGCAGCGTTTTGGACACCACGGGAAACACCATATATTTT.

This clone was detected only once. The chain has TRBV19 and TRBJ1-2; D possibly corresponds to TRBD1 (6 bases). The CDR3 length is 15 residues. Germline V CDR1 and CDR2: LNHDA, SQIVND (reference sequence). V was pared by 2 bases and J by 11 bases, with 21 bases between. This CDR3 is CASSIPRLAHREYTF. The CDR3, as DNA: TGTGCCAGTAGTATACCCCGCCTGGCTCACAGGGAGTACACCTTC.

This clone was counted only a few times. The genes are TRBV12-5 and TRBJ2-7; TRBD1 is a possible D gene (5 bases). The germline gives CDR1 LGHNT, CDR2 FRNRAP. The CDR3 runs to 13 residues. The V end lost 6 bases, the J end lost 6 bases, and 15 bases lay between the germline ends. The CDR3 nucleotides read TGTGCTAGTGGCCCAGACAGCTTGCGCGAGCAGTACTTC. The encoded protein is CASGPDSLREQYF.

The V call is TRBV18, the J call TRBJ1-3; D call uncertain. There are 13 residues in the CDR3. Germline CDR1 and CDR2: KGHSH and LQKENI. The V gene lost 8 bases and the J gene lost 6 bases, with 14 bases spanning the gap. CDR3 loop: CASLPRVSNTIYF. CDR3 nucleotides: TGTGCCAGCCTACCGCGAGTTTCAAACACCATATATTTT.

V and J are TRBV19 and TRBJ1-1, with D maybe TRBD1 (5 bases). Trimming shortened V by 5 bases and J by 2 bases, and 18 bases separated the two germline ends. The length of the CDR3 is 16 residues. Germline assignment: CDR1 LNHDA and CDR2 SQIVND (reference sequence). Here the CDR3 reads CASSLSWGGSNTEAFF. In DNA, the CDR3 is TGTGCCAGTAGTCTAAGCTGGGGGGGGAGCAACACTGAAGCTTTCTTT.

This clone was seen just once. The chain recombines TRBV10-1 with TRBJ2-1; D gene ambiguous. The germline V gene has CDR1 WNHNN and CDR2 SYGVQD (reference sequence). Trimming shortened V by 4 bases and J by 8 bases, and 15 bases separated the two germline ends. The CDR3 contains 14 residues. The CDR3 loop is CASSGSRLVDEQFF. CDR3 nucleotides: TGCGCCAGCAGTGGCTCCCGCCTCGTAGATGAGCAGTTCTTC.